Reported below is one T cell receptor (beta chain). What it recognizes is unknown. Naive CD8 cells lacked CD45RO and underwent positive selection for CCR7, leaving out terminally differentiated effector memory CD45RA+ cells. Profiling relied on immunoSEQ multiplex PCR, and the TCRdb table lists in-frame clones only, not all of them. The sample shows 1.5 million to 2.5 million clones, less than 95% of them seen only once. The data are from a study of shared clonotypes between healthy human individuals. Background on the study: The cohort comprised a couple of women and a few men. Their ages spanned 18 to 49 years. Points from the study as a whole: Some naive CD4 clonotypes, around 4.7%, turned up in common across several donors. Limitation of the genetic and exposure-history diversity represented came from the few donors. Despite large depth, sorted-subset datasets appeared incompletely sequenced.

Germline V lookup: CDR1 SQVTM, CDR2 ANQGSEA. The V end was cut by 4 bases, the J end by 7 bases, with 11 bases between. The CDR3 has 11 residues. The chain employs TRBV29-1 and TRBJ2-7; no clear D gene. The specimen was naive CD8+ T cells sorted from blood. This receptor was obtained from a man aged 18 to 29 in good health. CDR3 residues: CSVVSFGEQYF. The CDR3 region has the DNA TGCAGCGTTGTGAGTTTTGGGGAGCAGTACTTC.